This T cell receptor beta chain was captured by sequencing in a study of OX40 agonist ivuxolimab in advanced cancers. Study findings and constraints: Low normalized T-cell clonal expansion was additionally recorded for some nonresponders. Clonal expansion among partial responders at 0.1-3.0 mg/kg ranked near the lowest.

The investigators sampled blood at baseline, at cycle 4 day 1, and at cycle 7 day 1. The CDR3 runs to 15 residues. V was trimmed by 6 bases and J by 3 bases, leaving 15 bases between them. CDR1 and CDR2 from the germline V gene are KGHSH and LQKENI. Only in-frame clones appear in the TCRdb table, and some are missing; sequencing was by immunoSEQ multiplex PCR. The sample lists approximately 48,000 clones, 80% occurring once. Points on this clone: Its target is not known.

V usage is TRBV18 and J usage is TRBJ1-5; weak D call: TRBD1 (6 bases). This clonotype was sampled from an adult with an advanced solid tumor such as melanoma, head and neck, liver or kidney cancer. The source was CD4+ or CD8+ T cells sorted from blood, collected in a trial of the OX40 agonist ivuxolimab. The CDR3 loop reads CASSQLGQLNQPQHF. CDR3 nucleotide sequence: TGTGCCAGCTCTCAGCTTGGACAGCTCAATCAGCCCCAGCATTTT.